The 20 T cell receptor beta chains listed next were all sequenced from one sample in a study of blood T cell repertoires in COVID-19. Profiled with immunoSEQ multiplex PCR; TCRdb holds only in-frame clones, not every one. This sample carries approximately 200,000 clones, about 93% of them seen once, and the ten largest clones take 0.76%. The specimen sequenced was peripheral blood. The receptors stem from a man aged 25-45 years with COVID-19, enrolled during active disease.

J is TRBJ1-1 and V is TRBV7-5. TRBV7-5 corresponds to a pseudogene. CDR3 length: 13 residues. DNA of the CDR3: TGTGTCAGAGCCCAGGCGGGAAGCACTGAAGCTTTCTTT. Encoded protein: CVRAQAGSTEAFF.

The V and J genes are TRBV3-1 (or the pseudogene TRBV3-2) and TRBJ2-5; tentatively, D is TRBD2 (6 bases). There are 16 residues in the CDR3. CDR1 and CDR2 from the germline V gene are LGHDT and YNNKEL (reference sequence). V lost 2 bases and J lost 3, with 16 bases in between. CDR3 loop: CASSQFSSGGKETQYF. CDR3 in DNA: TGTGCCAGCAGCCAATTTAGTTCCGGCGGGAAAGAGACCCAGTACTTC.

J is TRBJ2-1 and V is TRBV7-3, with TRBD2 matching over 16 bases. This CDR3 region has 19 residues. With 4 bases clipped from V and 5 bases from J, the junction kept 11 bases outside the gene matches. Germline CDR1 and CDR2: SGHTA and FQGTGA. The CDR3 is CASSSFPGLAGGPHNEQFF. DNA of the CDR3: TGTGCCAGCAGCTCTTTCCCGGGACTAGCGGGGGGGCCTCACAATGAGCAGTTCTTC.

The chain couples TRBV13 to TRBJ1-1; possible D gene TRBD1, 6 bases. Germline lookup yields CDR1 PRHDT and CDR2 FYEKMQ (reference sequence). The CDR3 spans 12 residues. V lost 6 bases, J lost 11 bases, and 16 bases lay in between. The CDR3 bases are TGTGCCAGCAGGGACAGTTCGGTCAGGGCTTTCTTT. Translation gives CASRDSSVRAFF.

The chain couples TRBV11-3 to TRBJ2-2; the match to TRBD1 covers 10 bases. V was pared by 4 bases and J by 5 bases, with 4 bases of the junction left unmatched. The CDR3 runs to 15 residues. Germline assignment: CDR1 SGHNT and CDR2 YENEEA. CDR3 amino acids: CASSSGQGGTGELFF. The CDR3 nucleotides read TGTGCCAGCAGCTCCGGACAGGGGGGGACCGGGGAGCTGTTTTTT.

This sequence joins TRBV2 and TRBJ2-3; 8 bases fit TRBD2. Germline lookup yields CDR1 SNHLY and CDR2 FYNNEI. V shed 7 bases and J 6 bases; nucleotides not matched to a gene: 9. The CDR3 sequence is 14 residues long. Written as DNA, the CDR3 is TGTGCCAGCACTGGGACTAGTTGGGCGGATACGCAGTATTTT. It codes for CASTGTSWADTQYF.

V usage is TRBV12-3 or TRBV12-4 and J usage is TRBJ2-7, with a weak D call TRBD1 (6 bases). Trimming left V 3 bases short and J 2 bases short, with 8 bases between. There are 13 residues in the CDR3. CDR3 coding DNA: TGTGCCAGCAGTTTCGGGACACCCTACGAGCAGTACTTC. It translates to CASSFGTPYEQYF.

V gene TRBV14 combines with J gene TRBJ1-5, with a weak D call TRBD1 (6 bases). Germline assignment: CDR1 SGHDN and CDR2 FVKESK. CDR3 length equals 14 residues. V shed 2 bases and J shed 7 bases, with 12 bases lying between them. The CDR3 DNA sequence: TGTGCCAGCAGCCAAAGGGACATTTGCCAGCCCCAGCATTTT. Protein sequence: CASSQRDICQPQHF.

The V gene is TRBV30, the J gene TRBJ1-1; D gene unclear. Germline V gene sequence: CDR1 GTSNPN, CDR2 SVGIG (reference sequence). The CDR3 extends over 12 amino acids. Trimming pared 3 bases from V and 6 bases from J, leaving 11 bases between. The CDR3 DNA reads TGTGCCTGGAGCCGTCGGGTTGCTGAAGCTTTCTTT. It encodes CAWSRRVAEAFF.

This chain connects TRBV13 to TRBJ1-1; no clear D. The germline V gene encodes CDR1 PRHDT and CDR2 FYEKMQ (reference sequence). The V end lost 3 bases, the J end lost 4 bases, and 12 bases lay between the germline ends. This CDR3 comprises 14 residues. As DNA, the CDR3 is TGTGCCAGCAGCTTGCGGGAGCTTGGCACTGAAGCTTTCTTT. It yields the protein CASSLRELGTEAFF.

This rearrangement joins TRBV28 to TRBJ1-3, with D unclear. Trimming took off 5 bases at V and 7 bases at J, with 12 bases between the two ends. The germline CDR1 and CDR2 sequences are MDHEN and SYDVKM. This CDR3 comprises 13 residues. The CDR3 nucleotides are TGTGCCAGCAGTCCGGACGGGAGGAACACCATATATTTT. Translation gives CASSPDGRNTIYF.

The rearrangement uses TRBV7-3 and TRBJ2-6, with TRBD1 matching over 11 bases. V shed 3 bases, J shed 2 bases, and the junction held 12 bases outside the gene matches. The CDR3 covers 20 residues. CDR1 is SGHTA and CDR2 is FQGTGA in the germline V gene. The CDR3 sequence: CASSFLPADRGRAGANVLTF. CDR3 coding DNA: TGTGCCAGCAGCTTCCTCCCCGCGGACAGGGGGCGGGCTGGGGCCAACGTCCTGACTTTC.

The rearrangement links TRBV13 to TRBJ2-3; 8 bases line up with TRBD2. V lost 3 bases, J lost 3 bases, and 11 bases stayed unmatched. Germline V gene data show CDR1 as PRHDT and CDR2 as FYEKMQ (reference sequence). The CDR3 contains 17 residues. The CDR3 DNA sequence: TGTGCCAGCAGCTTTTCGGGACTAGTGGGAGGTACAGATACGCAGTATTTT. It is translated as CASSFSGLVGGTDTQYF.

J is TRBJ2-2 and V is TRBV7-6; D remains unclear. Per the germline V gene, CDR1 is SGHVS and CDR2 is FNYEAQ. There are 15 residues in the CDR3. Trimming cost V 4 bases and J 5 bases, with 14 bases left between them. CDR3 residues: CASSSRRLETGELFF. CDR3 bases: TGTGCCAGCAGCTCCCGCCGGCTAGAGACCGGGGAGCTGTTTTTT.

V gene TRBV5-4 combines with J gene TRBJ2-5, with D tentatively TRBD1 (6 bases). CDR1 SGHNT and CDR2 YYREEE come from the germline V gene (reference sequence). The CDR3 has 13 amino acids. The V end was cut by 3 bases, the J end by 2 bases, with 8 bases between. In DNA form, the CDR3 reads TGTGCCAGCAGCTATGGACAGCAAGAGACCCAGTACTTC. Protein product: CASSYGQQETQYF. The variable domain in full, with the rest retrieved from reference TRBV5-4 and TRBJ2-5, is ETGVTQSPTHLIKTRGQQVTLRCSSQSGHNTVSWYQQALGQGPQFIFQYYREEENGRGNFPPRFSGLQFPNYSSELNVNALELDDSALYLCASSYGQQETQYFGPGTRLLVL.

V gene TRBV6-6 combines with J gene TRBJ2-3; TRBD1 agrees at 11 bases. V lost 0 bases and J lost 2; bases outside the gene matches: 1. Germline lookup yields CDR1 MNHNY and CDR2 SVGAGI (reference sequence). The CDR3 runs to 16 residues. Written as DNA, the CDR3 is TGTGCCAGCAGTTACTCTGGACAGGGGGCCACAGATACGCAGTATTTT. This codes for CASSYSGQGATDTQYF.

The genes are TRBV30 and TRBJ1-1, with 7 bases identical to TRBD1. From germline, CDR1 is GTSNPN and CDR2 SVGIG (reference sequence). V was pared by 4 bases and J by 1 base, with 6 bases of the junction left unmatched. The CDR3 has 14 amino acids. The CDR3 spells CAWNGGQPNTEAFF. The CDR3 DNA sequence: TGTGCCTGGAACGGGGGACAGCCGAACACTGAAGCTTTCTTT.

The V call is TRBV7-7, the J call TRBJ2-7; a possible D gene is TRBD1 (6 bases). Trimming shortened V by 5 bases and J by 3 bases, and 20 bases separated the two germline ends. CDR3 length equals 16 residues. Germline V gene lookup returns CDR1 SSHAT and CDR2 FNYEAQ (reference sequence). Written as DNA, the CDR3 is TGTGCCAGCAGCGCCCTGGACAGTTCGGGTGGCTACGAGCAGTACTTC. Translating gives CASSALDSSGGYEQYF.

This chain uses TRBV9 with TRBJ2-2, with D possibly matching TRBD1 (6 bases). CDR3 length: 15 amino acids. CDR1 and CDR2 (germline): SGDLS, YYNGEE. V was shortened by 1 base and J by 3 bases, with 10 bases between the two germline ends. The CDR3 sequence is CASSVQGHDTGELFF. As DNA, the CDR3 is TGTGCCAGCAGCGTACAGGGGCACGACACCGGGGAGCTGTTTTTT.

The chain couples TRBV2 to TRBJ1-5, with 8 bases aligning to TRBD1. This CDR3 spans 16 amino acids. V lost 6 bases and J lost 6; bases outside the gene matches: 13. Per the germline V gene, CDR1 is SNHLY and CDR2 is FYNNEI. The CDR3 nucleotides are TGTGCCAGCAGCGAACCCGCCACAGGGGGGAGTCAGCCCCAGCATTTT. Protein sequence: CASSEPATGGSQPQHF.